One TCR beta chain is described in this entry. CDR3 length: 13 residues. The germline CDR1 and CDR2 sequences are LGHDT and YNNKEL (reference sequence). V was cut by 1 base and J by 5 bases, with 8 bases left in between. This sample is drawn from a study of blood T cell repertoires in COVID-19. Across the whole study: Sites in the United States, Italy and Spain provided acute and convalescent COVID-19 samples.

In the authors' methods: Estimation of nucleated cell counts relied on the amplification of reference gene primers. Here immunoSEQ multiplex PCR was the method, and the copy in TCRdb shows in-frame clones only, minus some. V and J calls and clone size come straight from that table; D and trimming were deduced from the DNA. The sample yields under 150,000 clones, about 87% seen once. Sequencing input: peripheral blood. The rearrangement joins TRBV3-1 (or the pseudogene TRBV3-2) to TRBJ1-2, with D hard to call. The sequence derives from a man aged 45-65 years with active COVID-19. CDR3 nucleotide sequence: TGTGCCAGCAGCCAAGCGAGTGTATATGGCTACACCTTC. Protein product: CASSQASVYGYTF.